This passage covers 16 T cell receptor beta chains from one sample sequenced in a study of blood T cell repertoires in COVID-19. Data came from immunoSEQ multiplex PCR; TCRdb stores just in-frame clones and leaves some out. The table has 290,000 or so clones, approximately 86% seen once. The sample was peripheral blood. The receptors shown here come from a man in his 70s with acute or convalescent COVID-19.

The rearrangement joins TRBV10-3 to TRBJ2-5; D remains ambiguous. In germline, CDR1 is ENHRY, CDR2 SYGVKD. Trimming cost V 3 bases and J 2 bases, with 7 bases left between them. The CDR3 spans 13 residues. CDR3 DNA sequence: TGTGCCATCAGTGATAGAGTACAAGAGACCCAGTACTTC. Translated: CAISDRVQETQYF.

The gene calls are TRBV6-6 and TRBJ1-3; D remains ambiguous. Deletions cut 2 bases from V and 0 bases from J, with 8 bases between. From germline, CDR1 is MNHNY and CDR2 SVGAGI (reference sequence). The CDR3 extends over 15 amino acids. The CDR3 loop is CASSYRGSSGNTIYF. As DNA, the CDR3 is TGTGCCAGCAGTTACCGGGGTAGCTCTGGAAACACCATATATTTT.

The chain joins TRBV5-1 to TRBJ2-3, with TRBD2 identical over 10 bases. The V segment lost 5 bases and the J segment 2 bases; nucleotides outside the gene matches: 5. Germline assignment: CDR1 SGHRS and CDR2 YFSETQ. This CDR3 contains 15 residues. The CDR3, as DNA: TGCGCCAGCAGTGGGACTAGCGTCGACACAGATACGCAGTATTTT. Translating gives CASSGTSVDTDTQYF. Complete variable domain (other parts from reference TRBV5-1 and TRBJ2-3): KAGVTQTPRYLIKTRGQQVTLSCSPISGHRSVSWYQQTPGQGLQFLFEYFSETQRNKGNFPGRFSGRQFSNSRSEMNVSTLELGDSALYLCASSGTSVDTDTQYFGPGTRLTVL.

V and J are TRBV3-1 (or the pseudogene TRBV3-2) and TRBJ2-4, with 9 bases identical to TRBD2. The CDR3 length is 15 residues. The V and J ends lost 1 base and 9 bases, in that order; junction bases with no gene match: 7. The germline CDR1 and CDR2 sequences are LGHDT and YNNKEL (reference sequence). In DNA form, the CDR3 reads TGTGCCAGCAGCCAAGGGTCTGCGGGAGGGAGCATTCAGTACTTC. Translation: CASSQGSAGGSIQYF.

The chain recombines TRBV6-5 with TRBJ1-3, with D possibly matching TRBD1 (5 bases). This CDR3 contains 15 residues. Germline-derived CDR1 and CDR2 are MNHEY and SVGAGI. V lost 6 bases, J lost 0 bases, and 12 bases lay in between. In nucleotides, the CDR3 is TGTGCCAGCAGGCGGGACGGATCCTCTGGAAACACCATATATTTT. Protein product: CASRRDGSSGNTIYF.

The table lists this clone with a count of one. V is TRBV9 and J is TRBJ2-1; TRBD2 matches 7 bases. Germline CDR1 SGDLS, CDR2 YYNGEE. Trimming at V came to 0 bases and at J to 4 bases, leaving 4 bases not matched to a gene. This CDR3 region has 15 residues. CDR3 in DNA: TGTGCCAGCAGCGTAGGAACTAGCGAATACAATGAGCAGTTCTTC. Amino acid sequence: CASSVGTSEYNEQFF. The full variable domain, in which reference TRBV9 and TRBJ2-1 provide the parts outside the CDR3, is DSGVTQTPKHLITATGQRVTLRCSPRSGDLSVYWYQQSLDQGLQFLIQYYNGEERAKGNILERFSAQQFPDLHSELNLSSLELGDSALYFCASSVGTSEYNEQFFGPGTRLTVL.

The chain employs TRBV19 and TRBJ2-6, with 7 nucleotides matching TRBD2. CDR3 size: 14 residues. Germline V lookup: CDR1 LNHDA, CDR2 SQIVND (reference sequence). The trim removed 9 bases at V and 2 bases at J, leaving 4 bases unmatched. The CDR3 loop reads CASAGRAGANVLTF. CDR3 nucleotide sequence: TGTGCCAGCGCTGGGAGGGCTGGGGCCAACGTCCTGACTTTC.

The chain joins TRBV15 to TRBJ2-7; 8 bases are a match to TRBD1. Germline CDR1 reads LNHNV; CDR2 reads YYDKDF (reference sequence). The CDR3 extends over 16 amino acids. V was pared by 0 bases and J by 3 bases, with 7 bases of the junction left unmatched. The CDR3 loop reads CATSRDGAGGFYEQYF. The CDR3 DNA is TGTGCCACCAGCAGAGATGGGGCAGGGGGCTTCTACGAGCAGTACTTC.

The chain carries TRBV4-3 and TRBJ2-3; perhaps TRBD1 as D (6 bases). The CDR3 extends over 17 amino acids. The germline V gene encodes CDR1 LGHNA and CDR2 YSLEER. Trimming took 0 bases from V and 4 from J, leaving 17 bases between them. CDR3 DNA: TGCGCCAGCAGCCAAGAATTCCACAGGGTCGGGGCAGATACGCAGTATTTT. This codes for CASSQEFHRVGADTQYF.

The rearrangement joins TRBV19 to TRBJ1-1; the D gene is possibly TRBD1 (5 bases). The germline V gene encodes CDR1 LNHDA and CDR2 SQIVND (reference sequence). This CDR3 spans 16 amino acids. With 4 bases removed from V and 1 base from J, the gap between germline ends came to 16 bases. In nucleotides, the CDR3 is TGTGCCAGTAGTAAGTTCCCGGGACTTCAGAACACTGAAGCTTTCTTT. Amino acids: CASSKFPGLQNTEAFF.

The rearrangement links TRBV11-1 to TRBJ1-6; 8 bases line up with TRBD1. V was pared by 2 bases and J by 10 bases, with 4 bases of the junction left unmatched. Germline CDR1 reads SGHAT; CDR2 reads FQDESV (reference sequence). This CDR3 region has 14 residues. Here the CDR3 reads CASSLSRGPSPLHF. The CDR3 nucleotides read TGTGCCAGCAGCTTAAGCAGGGGGCCCTCACCCCTCCACTTT.

The chain is built from TRBV5-1 and TRBJ2-1; 11 bases align to TRBD2. The CDR3 totals 19 residues. With V trimmed by 0 bases and J by 0 bases, 8 bases remained unmatched. CDR1 and CDR2 (germline): SGHRS, YFSETQ. For the CDR3, the DNA is TGCGCCAGCAGCTTGGGGCTAGCGGGAGGCCCCACCTCCTACAATGAGCAGTTCTTC. Protein: CASSLGLAGGPTSYNEQFF. The whole variable domain, filled in from reference TRBV5-1 and TRBJ2-1, reads KAGVTQTPRYLIKTRGQQVTLSCSPISGHRSVSWYQQTPGQGLQFLFEYFSETQRNKGNFPGRFSGRQFSNSRSEMNVSTLELGDSALYLCASSLGLAGGPTSYNEQFFGPGTRLTVL.

The rearrangement uses TRBV7-2 and TRBJ2-5; 12 bases agree with TRBD2. This CDR3 comprises 14 residues. V trimming: 5 bases; J trimming: 4 bases; junction bases outside the gene matches: 2. The V gene's germline CDR1 is SGHTA and CDR2 FQGNSA. CDR3 sequence reads: CASSMTSGGETQYF. The DNA of the CDR3 is TGTGCCAGCAGCATGACTAGCGGGGGAGAGACCCAGTACTTC.

The rearrangement joins TRBV10-3 to TRBJ1-1; no clear D. The length of the CDR3 is 16 residues. Germline loops: CDR1 ENHRY, CDR2 SYGVKD. The V and J ends lost 2 bases and 2 bases respectively, with 15 bases between them. The CDR3 coding sequence is TGTGCCATCAGTGAGATTATAAACAGACCCAACACTGAAGCTTTCTTT. It encodes CAISEIINRPNTEAFF.

This chain connects TRBV5-1 to TRBJ1-3, with D hard to call. The CDR3 consists of 15 residues. V was pared by 0 bases and J by 0 bases, with 7 bases between. Germline V CDR1 and CDR2: SGHRS, YFSETQ. The CDR3 loop reads CASSLGRSSGNTIYF. The DNA of the CDR3 is TGCGCCAGCAGCTTGGGCCGGAGCTCTGGAAACACCATATATTTT.

The chain recombines TRBV5-1 with TRBJ2-5; weak D call: TRBD1 (5 bases). The CDR3 spans 14 residues. Trimming shortened V by 1 base and J by 2 bases, and 9 bases separated the two germline ends. CDR1 SGHRS and CDR2 YFSETQ come from the germline V gene. CDR3 residues: CASSLMTDQETQYF. The CDR3 bases are TGCGCCAGCAGCTTGATGACAGATCAAGAGACCCAGTACTTC.